What follows are 10 T cell receptor beta chains derived from one specimen sequenced in a study of blood T cell repertoires in COVID-19. TCRdb's copy holds only in-frame clones and misses some; the assay was immunoSEQ multiplex PCR. The data hold about 220,000 clones, with around 90% observed a single time. The source material was PBMCs or T cells enriched from blood (not recorded which). Receptors originate from a man aged 30 to 45 who had been exposed to COVID-19.

The chain is built from TRBV2 and TRBJ2-2; D is ambiguous. Germline V CDR1 and CDR2: SNHLY, FYNNEI. The CDR3 extends over 12 amino acids. V was trimmed by 4 bases and J by 6 bases, leaving 6 bases between them. CDR3 DNA: TGTGCCAGCAGTGGTTCCTCCGGGGAGCTGTTTTTT. Its protein is CASSGSSGELFF.

The chain uses TRBV2 and TRBJ2-7, with D uncertain. The germline V and J ends were trimmed by 7 bases and 0 bases, with 4 bases remaining between them. The CDR3 length is 11 residues. CDR1 is SNHLY, CDR2 FYNNEI, per germline. CDR3 in amino acids: CASTFSYEQYF. CDR3 sequence (DNA): TGTGCCAGCACCTTCTCCTACGAGCAGTACTTC.

As DNA, the CDR3 is TGTGCCAGTGGGGGCGGTAACACCATATATTTT. Its protein product is CASGGGNTIYF. V usage is TRBV19 and J usage is TRBJ1-3; weak D call: TRBD1 (6 bases). The V gene lost 8 bases and the J gene lost 7 bases, with 9 bases spanning the gap. There are 11 residues in the CDR3. The germline gives CDR1 LNHDA, CDR2 SQIVND (reference sequence). Full variable domain (rest looked up from reference TRBV19 and TRBJ1-3): DGGITQSPKYLFRKEGQNVTLSCEQNLNHDAMYWYRQDPGQGLRLIYYSQIVNDFQKGDIAEGYSVSREKKESFPLTVTSAQKNPTAFYLCASGGGNTIYFGEGSWLTVV.

The J gene is TRBJ1-1, the V gene TRBV10-3; maybe TRBD1 (5 bases). The germline V and J ends were trimmed by 6 bases and 1 base, with 12 bases remaining between them. The germline V gene has CDR1 ENHRY and CDR2 SYGVKD. The CDR3 has 14 residues. CDR3 DNA sequence: TGTGCCATCAGCCCCGGACAACCGAACACTGAAGCTTTCTTT. The encoded protein is CAISPGQPNTEAFF.

The chain combines TRBV27 with TRBJ2-2; 9 nucleotides line up with TRBD2. With V trimmed by 6 bases and J by 3 bases, 8 bases remained unmatched. The CDR3 loop spans 16 amino acids. Germline V gene data show CDR1 as MNHEY and CDR2 as SMNVEV (reference sequence). CDR3 protein: CASRVAGATHTGELFF. The DNA of the CDR3 is TGTGCCAGCAGAGTAGCGGGGGCGACGCACACCGGGGAGCTGTTTTTT.

The gene calls are TRBV3-1 (or the pseudogene TRBV3-2) and TRBJ2-7; D is ambiguous. Germline V gives CDR1 LGHDT, CDR2 YNNKEL (reference sequence). The CDR3 consists of 15 residues. V lost 1 base and J lost 1, with 11 bases in between. CDR3 sequence: CASSQGVPGSYEQYF. Here the CDR3 DNA reads TGTGCCAGCAGCCAAGGAGTTCCGGGTTCCTACGAGCAGTACTTC.

This clone is a singleton in its sample. J is TRBJ2-2 and V is TRBV30; 7 positions match TRBD1. CDR1 and CDR2 from the germline V gene are GTSNPN and SVGIG (reference sequence). Trimming cost V 0 bases and J 5 bases; bases outside gene matches: 12. The CDR3 is 17 residues long. CDR3 sequence reads: CAWSVSVGTVHTGELFF. The CDR3, as DNA: TGTGCCTGGAGTGTTTCAGTGGGGACAGTACATACCGGGGAGCTGTTTTTT.

This clone appeared once. The chain is built from TRBV18 and TRBJ1-6; D unclear. Germline CDR1 reads KGHSH; CDR2 reads LQKENI. The CDR3 consists of 12 residues. The germline V and J ends were trimmed by 3 bases and 12 bases, with 9 bases remaining between them. The CDR3 nucleotides are TGTGCCAGCTCACCGTCGGAGGGACCCCTCCACTTT. It yields the protein CASSPSEGPLHF.

The chain joins TRBV10-2 to TRBJ1-5; TRBD1 might be the D (6 bases). The germline V gene has CDR1 WSHSY and CDR2 SAAADI. Trimming left V 4 bases short and J 3 bases short, with 10 bases between. CDR3 length: 14 residues. DNA of the CDR3: TGCGCCAGCAGTGTTACAGGGTACAATCAGCCCCAGCATTTT. This translates into CASSVTGYNQPQHF.

This sequence joins TRBV4-3 and TRBJ1-1; D not certain. Between the trimmed V and J ends, which lost 4 bases and 5 bases, there was a span of 11 bases. The CDR3 runs 13 residues. CDR1 is LGHNA, CDR2 YSLEER, per germline. The DNA of the CDR3 is TGCGCCAGCAGCCGAGAGGCCCGAACTGAAGCTTTCTTT. This translates into CASSREARTEAFF.